The entry that follows covers one T cell receptor (beta chain) sequence. Antigen: not known. The sample belongs to a study of cytomegalovirus exposure and HLA in healthy donors. Study-wide results and caveats: The tendency of first-cohort TCR clusters to co-occur in the roughly 130 validation repertoires was the finding of a later analysis.

The V end was cut by 10 bases, the J end by 6 bases, with 9 bases between. In germline, CDR1 is ENHRY, CDR2 SYGVKD. This CDR3 is built from 11 residues. Clones were sequenced by immunoSEQ multiplex PCR, and TCRdb holds only the in-frame ones, with some missing. The profile shows around 63,000 clones, 90% to 97% of them singletons. Specimen: PBMCs. The receptor comes from a woman between 18 and 30 years old in good health and CMV-seronegative. The chain links TRBV10-3 to TRBJ1-4; D call uncertain. The CDR3 sequence: CATRSDEKLFF. CDR3 DNA: TGTGCCACCCGCAGTGATGAAAAACTGTTTTTT.